One sample yielded the 26 T cell receptor beta chains listed below, sequenced in a study of CD8 T cell repertoires and HIV-1 epitope variants. Their specific antigens are unknown. Sequencing was performed with immunoSEQ multiplex PCR; in TCRdb, only in-frame clones are kept and a portion is missing. Among about 7,100 clones listed, around two thirds were seen once. Sequenced material: cultured CD8+ T cells derived from PBMCs. The source of these receptors is a male donor with HIV.

The V and J genes are TRBV11-1 and TRBJ2-7; 9 nucleotides line up with TRBD1. The CDR3 totals 16 residues. Germline V lookup: CDR1 SGHAT, CDR2 FQDESV (reference sequence). V was pared by 5 bases and J by 3 bases, with 11 bases of the junction left unmatched. DNA of the CDR3: TGTGCCAGCAGCGAAACCGGGACAGGGCCAAACTACGAGCAGTACTTC. This encodes CASSETGTGPNYEQYF.

By share of the sample, this clone is large. This chain joins TRBV15 and TRBJ2-5; D is uncertain. The CDR3 consists of 13 residues. The V end was cut by 0 bases, the J end by 4 bases, with 6 bases between. Germline V gene data show CDR1 as LNHNV and CDR2 as YYDKDF (reference sequence). The CDR3 sequence: CATSRDRRETQYF. DNA for the CDR3: TGTGCCACCAGCAGAGATCGGAGAGAGACCCAGTACTTC.

CDR3: CASSAQSWWGLSTGNTIYF. The CDR3 nucleotides read TGTGCCAGCAGCGCTCAAAGTTGGTGGGGTCTCTCTACTGGAAACACCATATATTTT. The chain combines TRBV9 with TRBJ1-3; D not resolved. CDR1 is SGDLS, CDR2 YYNGEE, per germline. The CDR3 is made up of 19 amino acids. The V gene lost 3 bases and the J gene lost 2 bases, with 24 bases spanning the gap. The full variable domain, with the rest looked up from reference TRBV9 and TRBJ1-3, is DSGVTQTPKHLITATGQRVTLRCSPRSGDLSVYWYQQSLDQGLQFLIQYYNGEERAKGNILERFSAQQFPDLHSELNLSSLELGDSALYFCASSAQSWWGLSTGNTIYFGEGSWLTVV.

V usage is TRBV27 and J usage is TRBJ2-1, with D possibly being TRBD2 (5 bases). This CDR3 spans 17 amino acids. Germline V CDR1 and CDR2: MNHEY, SMNVEV (reference sequence). The V and J ends lost 5 bases and 0 bases respectively, with 17 bases between them. CDR3 nucleotides: TGTGCCAGCAGTAGATATCCGGAGGCGAGCTCCTACAATGAGCAGTTCTTC. Protein sequence: CASSRYPEASSYNEQFF.

The CDR3 nucleotides are TGTGCCAGCAGTTACTCGAGGGAGAGGGGGGGGACTGAAGCTTTCTTT. Translating gives CASSYSRERGGTEAFF. This chain links TRBV6-5 with TRBJ1-1; TRBD1 is a possible D gene (6 bases). Trimming left V 0 bases short and J 5 bases short, with 16 bases between. This CDR3 has 16 residues. CDR1 is MNHEY and CDR2 is SVGAGI in the germline V gene.

The CDR3 DNA reads as TGTGCCAGCAGGAGACTAGCGGACCTCCAAGAGACCCAGTACTTC. Residues: CASRRLADLQETQYF. This chain uses TRBV28 with TRBJ2-5, with 9 bases fitting TRBD2. CDR1 is MDHEN and CDR2 is SYDVKM in the germline V gene. CDR3 length: 15 amino acids. V lost 6 bases to trimming and J lost 1 base; unmatched junction nucleotides: 6.

The CDR3 loop reads CASSLGQGLNNEQFF. CDR3 DNA: TGTGCCAGCAGCCTCGGTCAGGGGCTAAACAATGAGCAGTTCTTC. V is TRBV7-9 and J is TRBJ2-1, with D possibly being TRBD1 (6 bases). Per germline, CDR1 SEHNR and CDR2 FQNEAQ (reference sequence). This CDR3 spans 15 amino acids. Trimming cost V 5 bases and J 5 bases, with 16 bases left between them.

The gene calls are TRBV4-3 and TRBJ1-3; D is undetermined. This CDR3 is built from 16 residues. Germline CDR1 LGHNA, CDR2 YSLEER. V lost 3 bases and J lost 0, with 12 bases in between. The DNA of the CDR3 is TGCGCCAGCAGCCAGAAGTGGACGGCCTCTGGAAACACCATATATTTT. The encoded protein is CASSQKWTASGNTIYF.

This clone was counted once. This sequence joins TRBV4-3 and TRBJ1-1, with D perhaps TRBD1 (5 bases). Germline CDR1 is LGHNA and CDR2 is YSLEER. With 0 bases removed from V and 5 bases from J, the gap between germline ends came to 19 bases. This CDR3 has 17 residues. CDR3 bases: TGCGCCAGCAGCCAAGATAGTGACAGTAGGGGAGCAACTGAAGCTTTCTTT. It encodes CASSQDSDSRGATEAFF.

J is TRBJ2-7 and V is TRBV6-5; D uncertain. This CDR3 region has 13 residues. Trimming removed 6 bases from V and 3 bases from J, with 12 bases in between. Germline V CDR1 and CDR2: MNHEY, SVGAGI. The CDR3 reads CASRSPPSYEQYF. The CDR3 DNA reads TGTGCCAGCAGATCCCCCCCCAGCTACGAGCAGTACTTC.

A word on this clone: The junction departs from the called germline gene at one end, perhaps through a read error. The chain carries TRBV7-3 and TRBJ2-3; no reliable D call. The germline V gene encodes CDR1 SGHTA and CDR2 FQGTGA. The CDR3 covers 13 residues. The CDR3 reads CASSTIGTDTQYF. The CDR3 nucleotides read TGTGCCAGCAGCACCATTGGCACGGATACGCAGTATTTT.

The chain recombines TRBV19 with TRBJ2-2, with 11 bases fitting TRBD2. The CDR3 extends over 17 amino acids. V dropped 4 bases and J dropped 4; count of bases not matched to a gene: 8. Germline-derived CDR1 and CDR2 are LNHDA and SQIVND (reference sequence). As DNA, the CDR3 is TGTGCCAGTAGTACTGAATCTAGCGGGGGGACCACCGGGGAGCTGTTTTTT. This gives the protein CASSTESSGGTTGELFF. Full variable domain (missing parts from reference TRBV19 and TRBJ2-2): DGGITQSPKYLFRKEGQNVTLSCEQNLNHDAMYWYRQDPGQGLRLIYYSQIVNDFQKGDIAEGYSVSREKKESFPLTVTSAQKNPTAFYLCASSTESSGGTTGELFFGEGSRLTVL.

V usage is TRBV7-3 and J usage is TRBJ2-1, with 9 positions matching TRBD1. Germline assignment: CDR1 SGHTA and CDR2 FQGTGA. CDR3 size: 16 residues. Unmatched junction bases numbered 2, after V lost 2 bases and J lost 0 bases. Here the CDR3 reads CASSLAGQGSYNEQFF. CDR3 DNA: TGTGCCAGCAGCTTAGCGGGACAGGGCTCCTACAATGAGCAGTTCTTC.

This sequence joins TRBV6-1 and TRBJ2-2, with D perhaps TRBD2 (6 bases). This CDR3 comprises 15 residues. Germline V gene sequence: CDR1 MNHNS, CDR2 SASEGT. The V and J ends lost 6 bases and 2 bases respectively, with 13 bases between them. The CDR3 is CASSSGTLNTGELFF. In DNA form, the CDR3 reads TGTGCCAGCAGCTCCGGGACTCTTAACACCGGGGAGCTGTTTTTT.

As concerns this clone: The sample holds other DNA sequences that translate to the same CDR3. CDR3 bases: TGCGCCAGCAGCTTGGGCGGGGGTGGCTACACCTTC. It is translated as CASSLGGGGYTF. The rearrangement links TRBV5-1 to TRBJ1-2, with D perhaps matching TRBD1 (5 bases). Germline V gives CDR1 SGHRS, CDR2 YFSETQ. Between the trimmed V and J ends, which lost 0 bases and 7 bases, there was a span of 7 bases. CDR3 length: 12 amino acids.

This clone was detected only a few times. As DNA, the CDR3 is TGTGCCAGCAGCCTCCTATCAGGCGAGCAGTACTTC. Residues: CASSLLSGEQYF. The chain recombines TRBV5-6 with TRBJ2-7; D is ambiguous. The CDR3 runs 12 residues. V was shortened by 4 bases and J by 6 bases, with 11 bases between the two germline ends. From germline, CDR1 is SGHDT and CDR2 YYEEEE.

The chain is built from TRBV6-5 and TRBJ2-7; D remains ambiguous. Germline V lookup: CDR1 MNHEY, CDR2 SVGAGI. The CDR3 extends over 13 amino acids. V was shortened by 5 bases and J by 0 bases, with 8 bases between the two germline ends. The CDR3 protein is CASSDILSYEQYF. In nucleotides, the CDR3 is TGTGCCAGCAGTGACATTCTCTCCTACGAGCAGTACTTC.

The chain has TRBV7-2 and TRBJ2-3, with D maybe TRBD1 (6 bases). Germline V gives CDR1 SGHTA, CDR2 FQGNSA. V lost 5 bases and J lost 0, with 12 bases in between. The CDR3 loop spans 15 amino acids. The CDR3 loop is CASSRTGWSTDTQYF. In DNA, the CDR3 is TGTGCCAGCAGCAGAACAGGGTGGAGCACAGATACGCAGTATTTT.

A few counts support this clone. V usage is TRBV19 and J usage is TRBJ2-3; TRBD2 matches at 9 bases. J gave up 5 bases and V 1 base, and 4 bases lay outside the gene matches. Germline V gene sequence: CDR1 LNHDA, CDR2 SQIVND (reference sequence). The CDR3 loop spans 15 amino acids. The DNA of the CDR3 is TGTGCCAGTAGTATAGTAGCGGGAGCAGTAGATACGCAGTATTTT. Protein sequence: CASSIVAGAVDTQYF.

Here the CDR3 reads CASSERGGETEAFF. The DNA of the CDR3 is TGTGCCAGCAGCGAGAGGGGGGGAGAAACTGAAGCTTTCTTT. The chain recombines TRBV9 with TRBJ1-1, with D maybe TRBD1 (6 bases). V dropped 3 bases and J dropped 5 bases, with 14 bases sitting between them. This CDR3 is built from 14 residues. Per germline, CDR1 SGDLS and CDR2 YYNGEE.

This clone was counted a few times. The chain employs TRBV11-2 and TRBJ1-1, with D unclear. The V gene lost 5 bases and the J gene lost 0 bases, with 10 bases spanning the gap. The CDR3 has 14 amino acids. Germline V lookup: CDR1 SGHAT, CDR2 FQNNGV. The CDR3 loop reads CASSPPNMNTEAFF. CDR3 in DNA: TGTGCCAGCAGCCCCCCCAACATGAACACTGAAGCTTTCTTT.

This clone turned up a few times. J is TRBJ2-2 and V is TRBV19; 13 bases fit TRBD2. The CDR3 spans 14 residues. CDR1 is LNHDA and CDR2 is SQIVND in the germline V gene (reference sequence). V dropped 6 bases and J dropped 8; count of bases not matched to a gene: 3. The CDR3 spells CASRLAGGPGELFF. The CDR3 coding sequence is TGTGCCAGTAGACTAGCGGGAGGGCCGGGGGAGCTGTTTTTT.

V gene TRBV28 combines with J gene TRBJ2-6; 10 bases align to TRBD1. CDR3 length equals 17 residues. Germline-derived CDR1 and CDR2 are MDHEN and SYDVKM. V was clipped by 3 bases and J by 4 bases; unmatched bases: 6. CDR3 region: CASSFGTGDPGANVLTF. The CDR3 coding sequence is TGTGCCAGCAGTTTCGGGACAGGGGACCCCGGGGCCAACGTCCTGACTTTC.

This chain links TRBV7-8 with TRBJ2-2; TRBD2 agrees at 15 bases. The CDR3 consists of 20 residues. J gave up 0 bases and V 2 bases, and 7 bases lay outside the gene matches. CDR1 is SGHVS and CDR2 is FQNEAQ in the germline V gene. Here the CDR3 DNA reads TGTGCCAGCAGCTTACGCGCGGGACTAGCGGGAGGTTCGAACACCGGGGAGCTGTTTTTT. Protein sequence: CASSLRAGLAGGSNTGELFF. Drawing the rest from reference TRBV7-8 and TRBJ2-2, the complete variable domain is GAGVSQSPRYKVAKRGQDVALRCDPISGHVSLFWYQQALGQGPEFLTYFQNEAQLDKSGLPSDRFFAERPEGSVSTLKIQRTQQEDSAVYLCASSLRAGLAGGSNTGELFFGEGSRLTVL.

This clone showed up just once. This chain connects TRBV5-6 to TRBJ2-5; no firm D call. Trimming shortened V by 2 bases and J by 1 base, and 6 bases separated the two germline ends. Germline assignment: CDR1 SGHDT and CDR2 YYEEEE. This CDR3 is built from 13 residues. CDR3 sequence (DNA): TGTGCCAGCAGCTTAGGGCCCCAAGAGACCCAGTACTTC. Translation gives CASSLGPQETQYF.

V and J are TRBV21-1 and TRBJ2-1; TRBD2 is the table's D call, not checked against the DNA. TRBV21-1 counts as a pseudogene. The CDR3 has 14 amino acids. The CDR3 DNA follows: TGTGCCAGCAGCAACGGGACTAGCGGGAGCGAGCAGTTCTTC. This codes for CASSNGTSGSEQFF.